Detailed here is one TCR beta chain. Other DNA sequences in this specimen translate into the identical CDR3. In the original processing: For nucleated cells, counts were estimated from reference gene primer amplification. The data were produced by immunoSEQ multiplex PCR, yet TCRdb's version contains in-frame clones alone and is incomplete. That table is the source of V, J and clone size, and D and trimming were worked out from the DNA. This table holds about 310,000 clones, roughly 84% found once. The entry originates in a study of blood T cell repertoires in COVID-19. V lost 1 base and J lost 5, with 8 bases in between. The CDR3 spans 13 residues.

The chain employs TRBV12-3 or TRBV12-4 and TRBJ1-1; D may be TRBD1 (6 bases). Sequences were obtained from peripheral blood. This sequence was found in a man between 50 and 59 years old with active or convalescent COVID-19. CDR3 sequence: CASSLEGGTEAFF. The CDR3 nucleotides are TGTGCCAGCAGTTTAGAGGGGGGGACTGAAGCTTTCTTT.